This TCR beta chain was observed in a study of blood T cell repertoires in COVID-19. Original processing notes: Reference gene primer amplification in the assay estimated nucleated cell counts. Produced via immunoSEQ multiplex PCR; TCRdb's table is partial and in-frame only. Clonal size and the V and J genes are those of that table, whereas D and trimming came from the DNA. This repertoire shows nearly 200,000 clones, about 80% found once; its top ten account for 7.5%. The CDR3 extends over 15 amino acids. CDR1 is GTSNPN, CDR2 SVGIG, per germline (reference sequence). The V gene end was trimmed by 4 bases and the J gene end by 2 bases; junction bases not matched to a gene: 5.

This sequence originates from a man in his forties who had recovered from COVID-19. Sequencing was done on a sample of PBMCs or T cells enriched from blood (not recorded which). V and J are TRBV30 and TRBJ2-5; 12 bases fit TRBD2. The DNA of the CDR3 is TGTGCCTGGACGACTAGCGGGGGACCACAAGAGACCCAGTACTTC. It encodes CAWTTSGGPQETQYF.